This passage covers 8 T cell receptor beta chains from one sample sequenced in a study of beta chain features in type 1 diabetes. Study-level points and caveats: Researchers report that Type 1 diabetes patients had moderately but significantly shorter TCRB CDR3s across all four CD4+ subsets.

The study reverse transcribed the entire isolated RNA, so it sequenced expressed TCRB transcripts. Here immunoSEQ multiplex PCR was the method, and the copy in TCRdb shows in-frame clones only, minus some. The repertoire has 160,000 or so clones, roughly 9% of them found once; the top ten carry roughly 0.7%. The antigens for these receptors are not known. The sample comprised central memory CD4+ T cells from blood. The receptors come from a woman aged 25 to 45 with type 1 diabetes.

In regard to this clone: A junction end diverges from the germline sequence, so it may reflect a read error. DNA of the CDR3: TGTGCTAGCAGCTTACGAGGCTCCGGGGAGCTGTTTTTT. This sequence encodes CASSLRGSGELFF. The chain is built from TRBV7-7 and TRBJ2-2; no definite D call. Per the germline V gene, CDR1 is SSHAT and CDR2 is FNYEAQ (reference sequence). The CDR3 runs to 13 residues.

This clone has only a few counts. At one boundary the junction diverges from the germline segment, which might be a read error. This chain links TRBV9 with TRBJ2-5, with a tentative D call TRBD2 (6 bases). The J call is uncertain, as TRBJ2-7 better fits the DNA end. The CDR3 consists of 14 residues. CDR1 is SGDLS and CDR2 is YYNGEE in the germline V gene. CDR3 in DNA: TGTGCCAGCAGTGTAGCGGAGGCGAGGTACGAGCAGTACTTC. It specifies CASSVAEARYEQYF.

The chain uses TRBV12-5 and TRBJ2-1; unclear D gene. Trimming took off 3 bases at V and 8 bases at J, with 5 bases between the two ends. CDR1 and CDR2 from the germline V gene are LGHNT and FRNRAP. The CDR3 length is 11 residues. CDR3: CASGLSDEQFF. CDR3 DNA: TGTGCTAGTGGTTTAAGCGATGAGCAGTTCTTC.

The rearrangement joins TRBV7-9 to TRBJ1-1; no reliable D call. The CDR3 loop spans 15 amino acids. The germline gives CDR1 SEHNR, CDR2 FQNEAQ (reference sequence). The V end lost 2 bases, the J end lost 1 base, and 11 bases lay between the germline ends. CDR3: CASSLLNSGNTEAFF. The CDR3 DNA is TGTGCCAGCAGCTTACTCAACAGCGGGAACACTGAAGCTTTCTTT.

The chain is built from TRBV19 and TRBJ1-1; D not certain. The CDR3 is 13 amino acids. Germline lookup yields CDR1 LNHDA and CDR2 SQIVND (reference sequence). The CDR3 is CVSGGRPSTEAFF. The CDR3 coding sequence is TGTGTCTCGGGAGGGCGGCCGAGCACTGAAGCTTTCTTT.

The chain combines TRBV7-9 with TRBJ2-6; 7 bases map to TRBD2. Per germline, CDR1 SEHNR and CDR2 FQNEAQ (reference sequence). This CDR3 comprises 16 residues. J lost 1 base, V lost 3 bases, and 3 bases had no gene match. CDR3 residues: CASSFGGKSGANVLTF. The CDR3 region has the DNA TGTGCCAGCAGCTTCGGGGGGAAGTCTGGGGCCAACGTCCTGACTTTC.

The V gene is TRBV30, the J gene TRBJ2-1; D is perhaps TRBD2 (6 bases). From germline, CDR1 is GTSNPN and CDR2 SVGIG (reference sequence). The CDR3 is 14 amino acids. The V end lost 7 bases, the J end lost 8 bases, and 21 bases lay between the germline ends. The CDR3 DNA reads TGTGCCTCCTTTTACCGCACTAGCACCGATGAGCAGTTCTTC. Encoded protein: CASFYRTSTDEQFF. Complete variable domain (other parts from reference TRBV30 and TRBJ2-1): SQTIHQWPATLVQPVGSPLSLECTVEGTSNPNLYWYRQAAGRGLQLLFYSVGIGQISSEVPQNLSASRPQDRQFILSSKKLLLSDSGFYLCASFYRTSTDEQFFGPGTRLTVL.

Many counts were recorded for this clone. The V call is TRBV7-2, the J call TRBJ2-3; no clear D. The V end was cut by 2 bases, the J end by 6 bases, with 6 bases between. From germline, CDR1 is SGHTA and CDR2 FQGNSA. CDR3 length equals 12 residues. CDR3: CASSLIVDTQYF. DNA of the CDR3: TGTGCCAGCAGCTTAATCGTGGATACGCAGTATTTT.